Below, 20 T cell receptor beta chains from the same sample are listed, as sequenced in a study of blood T cell repertoires in COVID-19. TCRdb's copy holds only in-frame clones and misses some; the assay was immunoSEQ multiplex PCR. The profile shows some 250,000 clones, 70% to 90% of them singletons. The sequenced sample consisted of peripheral blood. Receptors were obtained from a man in his fifties or sixties with acute or convalescent COVID-19.

This clone came up a few times. The rearrangement links TRBV5-4 to TRBJ2-7; 10 nucleotides line up with TRBD2. V shed 0 bases, J shed 6 bases, and the junction held 3 bases outside the gene matches. The CDR3 has 14 amino acids. Germline CDR1 and CDR2: SGHNT and YYREEE (reference sequence). In nucleotides, the CDR3 is TGTGCCAGCAGCTTGGGGACTAGCGGTCGCGAGCAGTACTTC. It specifies CASSLGTSGREQYF.

This chain links TRBV5-1 with TRBJ1-2, with 10 nucleotides matching TRBD1. V lost 0 bases, J lost 6 bases, and 5 bases stayed unmatched. The CDR3 sequence is 15 residues long. Germline CDR1 is SGHRS and CDR2 is YFSETQ. The CDR3 bases are TGCGCCAGCAGCTTGGTAGGACAGGGGGATAATGGCTACACCTTC. Protein sequence: CASSLVGQGDNGYTF.

The chain links TRBV19 to TRBJ2-2; TRBD2 might be the D (5 bases). Germline CDR1 LNHDA, CDR2 SQIVND (reference sequence). The length of the CDR3 is 15 residues. Deletions cut 1 base from V and 8 bases from J, with 14 bases between. CDR3 amino acids: CASSIVAGLRGELFF. The CDR3, as DNA: TGTGCCAGTAGTATAGTAGCAGGACTCAGGGGGGAGCTGTTTTTT.

The V gene is TRBV6-2 or TRBV6-3, the J gene TRBJ1-5, with 8 bases aligning to TRBD1. In germline, CDR1 is MNHEY, CDR2 SVGEGT. The ends lost 4 bases at V and 5 bases at J; junction bases unmatched: 7. The CDR3 has 15 amino acids. The CDR3 region is CASSSRIQGDQPQHF. In DNA, the CDR3 is TGTGCCAGCAGTTCGAGAATACAGGGGGATCAGCCCCAGCATTTT.

The CDR3 DNA reads TGTGCCAGCAGTGAAGGTTCTGCTAGCGGGAGGGGCCACGAGCAGTACTTC. As protein: CASSEGSASGRGHEQYF. This chain connects TRBV6-1 to TRBJ2-7, with 12 bases identical to TRBD2. Germline V gene sequence: CDR1 MNHNS, CDR2 SASEGT. V lost 1 base to trimming and J lost 5 bases; unmatched junction nucleotides: 9. CDR3 length: 17 amino acids.

Only one count was recorded for this clone. This rearrangement joins TRBV28 to TRBJ2-1; D ambiguous. The germline V gene has CDR1 MDHEN and CDR2 SYDVKM. CDR3 size: 13 residues. Between the trimmed V and J ends, which lost 3 bases and 5 bases, there was a span of 8 bases. The CDR3, as DNA: TGTGCCAGCAGTTTGGGCAGACACAATGAGCAGTTCTTC. This codes for CASSLGRHNEQFF.

The chain uses TRBV5-1 and TRBJ2-3; 9 nucleotides align to TRBD2. This CDR3 is built from 19 residues. Unmatched junction bases numbered 13, after V lost 0 bases and J lost 2 bases. Germline values: CDR1 SGHRS, CDR2 YFSETQ. The CDR3 spells CASSLAPNSGSFPTDTQYF. CDR3 coding DNA: TGCGCCAGCAGCTTGGCCCCCAATAGCGGGAGCTTTCCCACAGATACGCAGTATTTT.

The gene calls are TRBV11-3 and TRBJ2-7; D is possibly TRBD1 (5 bases). V lost 5 bases, J lost 2 bases, and 16 bases lay in between. The CDR3 sequence is 15 residues long. The germline CDR1 and CDR2 sequences are SGHNT and YENEEA. The CDR3 region has the DNA TGTGCCAGCAGCCTCATGACAGCGTTCACCTACGAGCAGTACTTC. Its translation: CASSLMTAFTYEQYF.

This chain uses TRBV7-2 with TRBJ2-5, with no clear D. V lost 5 bases, J lost 1 base, and 8 bases lay in between. The CDR3 loop spans 13 amino acids. Germline CDR1 SGHTA, CDR2 FQGNSA. Here the CDR3 reads CASSLVRQETQYF. For the CDR3, the DNA is TGTGCCAGCAGCCTGGTGCGCCAAGAGACCCAGTACTTC.

This clone was observed many times. The chain has TRBV4-3 and TRBJ2-5, with 8 bases lining up with TRBD2. The germline CDR1 and CDR2 sequences are LGHNA and YSLEER. With V trimmed by 1 base and J by 1 base, 8 bases remained unmatched. The CDR3 loop spans 17 amino acids. CDR3 nucleotide sequence: TGCGCCAGCAGCCAAGGCCTCTCACTAGCGGTCCAAGAGACCCAGTACTTC. Translation gives CASSQGLSLAVQETQYF.

Only a few counts were recorded for this clone. The V gene is TRBV3-1 (or the pseudogene TRBV3-2), the J gene TRBJ2-1; no definite D call. Trimming stripped 1 base from V and 10 bases from J, with 8 bases between. The CDR3 loop spans 12 amino acids. The germline V gene encodes CDR1 LGHDT and CDR2 YNNKEL (reference sequence). The CDR3 sequence is CASSQAESEQFF. In nucleotides, the CDR3 is TGTGCCAGCAGCCAAGCAGAATCGGAGCAGTTCTTC.

This clone was seen only once. CDR3 coding DNA: TGTGCCAGCAGCTCACGCACAGGGGGAGCTGGAAACACCATATATTTT. This sequence encodes CASSSRTGGAGNTIYF. This chain uses TRBV7-9 with TRBJ1-3, with 8 bases identical to TRBD1. Looked up from germline, CDR1 is SEHNR and CDR2 is FQNEAQ (reference sequence). The length of the CDR3 is 16 residues. J lost 2 bases, V lost 4 bases, and 7 bases had no gene match. Based on the CDR3 plus reference TRBV7-9 and TRBJ1-3, the full variable domain is DTGVSQNPRHKITKRGQNVTFRCDPISEHNRLYWYRQTLGQGPEFLTYFQNEAQLEKSRLLSDRFSAERPKGSFSTLEIQRTEQGDSAMYLCASSSRTGGAGNTIYFGEGSWLTVV.

This sequence joins TRBV6-2 or TRBV6-3 and TRBJ1-5; 10 positions agree with TRBD1. V was pared by 0 bases and J by 4 bases, with 3 bases of the junction left unmatched. The CDR3 has 16 residues. CDR1 and CDR2 (germline): MNHEY, SVGEGT. The CDR3 region has the DNA TGTGCCAGCAGTTACTCCGGGACAGGGGAAAATCAGCCCCAGCATTTT. Translating gives CASSYSGTGENQPQHF.

The rearrangement joins TRBV6-2 or TRBV6-3 to TRBJ1-2, with D tentatively TRBD1 (6 bases). V lost 4 bases, J lost 1 base, and 10 bases lay in between. CDR3 length: 14 amino acids. In germline, CDR1 is MNHEY, CDR2 SVGEGT. The CDR3 nucleotides read TGTGCCAGCAGTTTGCAGGACAGTAACTATGGCTACACCTTC. It codes for CASSLQDSNYGYTF.

The rearrangement links TRBV10-3 to TRBJ2-7, with a weak D call TRBD1 (6 bases). The CDR3 totals 15 residues. V lost 4 bases, J lost 0 bases, and 13 bases lay in between. In germline, CDR1 is ENHRY, CDR2 SYGVKD. CDR3 nucleotide sequence: TGTGCCATCAGTGGTGACAGGTCCCTCTCCTACGAGCAGTACTTC. This encodes CAISGDRSLSYEQYF.

This clone has only a few counts. This CDR3 reads CAWSPRRGLAGGIGSYNEQFF. CDR3 DNA sequence: TGTGCCTGGAGTCCCCGACGCGGGCTAGCGGGAGGTATAGGGTCCTACAATGAGCAGTTCTTC. The chain recombines TRBV30 with TRBJ2-1, with TRBD2 matching 11 bases. Trimming removed 2 bases from V and 1 base from J; junction bases left unmatched: 19. Germline loops: CDR1 GTSNPN, CDR2 SVGIG (reference sequence). The length of the CDR3 is 21 residues.

J is TRBJ1-1 and V is TRBV6-6; D is uncertain. This CDR3 has 12 amino acids. Germline CDR1 is MNHNY and CDR2 is SVGAGI (reference sequence). V lost 5 bases and J lost 5, with 9 bases in between. The CDR3 region is CASSQRPTEAFF. CDR3 DNA: TGTGCCAGCAGTCAGAGGCCGACTGAAGCTTTCTTT.

The chain joins TRBV6-2 or TRBV6-3 to TRBJ2-5, with TRBD2 matching 9 bases. Germline lookup yields CDR1 MNHEY and CDR2 SVGEGT. The CDR3 extends over 15 amino acids. The junction had 14 bases not matched to a gene; V was cut back by 6 bases and J by 9 bases. The CDR3 DNA reads as TGTGCCAGCAGCAGCCTAGCGGGACTTTTGATGGCCCAGTACTTC. This codes for CASSSLAGLLMAQYF.

V is TRBV5-8 and J is TRBJ2-3; weak D call: TRBD1 (6 bases). CDR3 length: 16 residues. Germline V gene lookup returns CDR1 SGHTS and CDR2 YDEGEE. With 0 bases removed from V and 3 bases from J, the gap between germline ends came to 14 bases. The CDR3 DNA reads TGTGCCAGCAGCTTGGGGAAGGGGGTTCGGACAGATACGCAGTATTTT. Protein sequence: CASSLGKGVRTDTQYF.

This sequence joins TRBV19 and TRBJ1-2, with TRBD1 matching over 7 bases. The CDR3 is made up of 14 amino acids. Germline-derived CDR1 and CDR2 are LNHDA and SQIVND (reference sequence). Losses at the gene ends were 3 bases for V and 13 bases for J; bases not matched to a gene: 14. The CDR3 sequence: CASSIEGARARATF. CDR3 DNA: TGTGCCAGTAGTATCGAGGGGGCGAGGGCTCGGGCCACCTTC.